This TCR beta chain derives from a study of cytomegalovirus exposure and HLA in healthy donors. This PCR relied on a set of 60 Vbeta primers and 13 Jbeta primers. Using immunoSEQ multiplex PCR, the repertoire was profiled, and TCRdb retains in-frame clones only, with some absent. The sample shows around 120,000 clones, roughly four fifths of them seen only once. Germline CDR1 is MGHDK and CDR2 is SYGVNS. The CDR3 has 15 residues. V gave up 4 bases and J gave up 2 bases; unmatched junction bases: 8. The sequenced material came from PBMCs. This TCR was sampled from a male donor in good health and CMV-seropositive. The chain has TRBV25-1 and TRBJ2-7, with TRBD1 matching 7 bases. This CDR3 reads CASSVPTGTTYEQYF. The CDR3 nucleotides read TGTGCCAGCAGTGTACCGACAGGGACGACCTACGAGCAGTACTTC.